The following is a TCR beta chain sequence with its context. Its target antigen remains unknown. Nothing much larger sits one base from this clone, and base qualities are not available. Collaborating institutions collected whole blood in K2EDTA tubes following their own protocols. For TCRbeta analysis, collaborator samples were shipped as frozen whole blood, as isolated PBMCs, or as DNA extracted from either sample type. The immunoSEQ Assay, a bias-controlled multiplex PCR, was used to amplify TCRbeta CDR3 regions from genomic DNA. In the source study's methods: The number of nucleated cells in each sample was estimated from the amplification of reference gene primers within the assay. Sequence reads were collapsed and filtered to measure the absolute abundance of every unique TCRbeta CDR3 rearrangement. For each sample, productive Simpson clonality was calculated by taking the square root of Simpson's diversity index across productive rearrangements. TCRdb limited this immuneACCESS table to in-frame rearrangements with V and J called. A share of clones is missing; checked studies link under half to unresolved V genes, and the rest is unexplained. The DNA was the basis for D and trimming; V, J and clone size are from that table. For this sample there are roughly 66,000 clones; approximately 91% appear just once. Of the sample, 7.3% falls within the top ten clones.

The CDR3 numbers 16 residues from cysteine through phenylalanine. The entry retains the CDR3 DNA only, 48 bases that are in frame from base 1. Based on the germline V gene (reference sequence), the CDR1 and CDR2 sequences are SEHNR and FQNEAQ. From V the trimming removes 4 bases and from J it removes 3 bases, while the gene matches leave 10 bases of the junction unaccounted for. The data were obtained in a study of blood T cell repertoires in COVID-19 (dated by TCRdb to about 2020). In the study overall: Collaborator samples came from the United States, Italy and Spain and covered acute and convalescent phases of COVID-19. The prospective study material was composed of cDNA or gDNA derived from T cells, B-cell-depleted T cells, or PBMCs. Subjects who had been exposed to COVID-19, were actively infected with it, or had recovered from it provided the deeply sampled blood TCRbeta repertoires that made up the dataset. The repertoires were released in a freely available public database intended as a resource for research on the immune response to SARS-CoV-2. The samples were drawn from the first 160 participants of the ongoing ImmuneRACE study and from more than 1,000 subjects provided by 6 global collaborators. A de-identified subject ID, COVID-19 status, age in years and sex were almost always included in the sample metadata. Where available, HLA class I and class II types were obtained from metadata supplied by the sample provider rather than from assay-based typing.

The paper as a whole reports these results and caveats: The quantity of clinical and demographic metadata differed by source and by participant and was supplied without curation.

The sequence came from a human donor in a cohort sampled during active COVID-19. The chain uses TRBV7-9 and TRBJ2-7; TRBD1 matches 9 bases in the middle. The sequencing sample was made of peripheral blood. The CDR3 region has the sequence CASSYSGQGGGYEQYF. At the DNA level, the sequence is TGTGCCAGCAGCTACTCGGGACAGGGAGGTGGCTACGAGCAGTACTTC.